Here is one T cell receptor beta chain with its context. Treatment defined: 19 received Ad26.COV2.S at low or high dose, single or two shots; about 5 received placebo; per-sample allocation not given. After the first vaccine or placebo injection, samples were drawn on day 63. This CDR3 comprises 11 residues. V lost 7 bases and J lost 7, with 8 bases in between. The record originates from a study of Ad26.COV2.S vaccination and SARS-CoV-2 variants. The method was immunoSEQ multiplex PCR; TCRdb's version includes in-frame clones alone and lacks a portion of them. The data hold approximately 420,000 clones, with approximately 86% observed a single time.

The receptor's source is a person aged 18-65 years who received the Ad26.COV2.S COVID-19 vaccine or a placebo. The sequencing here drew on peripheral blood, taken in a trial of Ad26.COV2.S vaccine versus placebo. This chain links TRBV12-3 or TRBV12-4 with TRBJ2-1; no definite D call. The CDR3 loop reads CASKTVNEQFF. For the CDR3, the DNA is TGTGCCAGCAAAACCGTTAATGAGCAGTTCTTC.